This TCR beta chain was captured in a study of control samples from healthy donors and cancer patients. Here immunoSEQ multiplex PCR was the method, and the copy in TCRdb shows in-frame clones only, minus some. Of 45,000 to 60,000 clones detected, roughly 92% appear once; the ten largest clones hold less than 4.5%. Germline CDR1 is MDHEN and CDR2 is SYDVKM. V shed 5 bases and J shed 10 bases, with 20 bases lying between them. CDR3 length: 14 residues. The chain has TRBV28 and TRBJ1-1, with TRBD1 as a possible D gene (6 bases). Sequenced material: blood. This receptor was identified in a man aged 25-45 years in good health. This CDR3 is CASSPSGGASGAFF. CDR3 bases: TGTGCCAGCAGTCCCTCCGGGGGCGCTTCGGGAGCTTTCTTT.